This T cell receptor beta chain was recovered during a study of spatial heterogeneity in lung cancer. The time point was: sample taken at primary tumor resection. TCRdb re-called the 5' RACE reads with MiXCR, one entry per CDR3 protein. The sample has around 7,800 distinct CDR3 sequences, 7% to 10% seen once. This clonotype is medium-sized (0.01 to 0.1%). Its antigen is as yet unknown. Study outcomes and limitations: Mutation tallies in tumors tracked expanded intratumoral alpha and beta TCR counts.

The CDR3 sequence is 17 residues long. The ends lost 4 bases at V and 2 bases at J; junction bases unmatched: 6. CDR1 and CDR2 from the germline V gene are SGHKS and YYEKEE (reference sequence). This rearrangement joins TRBV5-5 to TRBJ2-3; TRBD2 matches at 14 bases. Sequencing used lung tumor tissue, obtained at surgery. The origin of this receptor is a male donor with early-stage non-small cell lung cancer. CDR3 amino acids: CASSKRLAGGPTDTQYF. CDR3 sequence (DNA): TGTGCCAGCAGCAAAAGACTAGCGGGAGGGCCCACAGATACGCAGTATTTT.